The 25 T cell receptor beta chains presented below share a single source sample, sequenced in a study of shared clonotypes between healthy human individuals. The data were produced by immunoSEQ multiplex PCR, yet TCRdb's version contains in-frame clones alone and is incomplete. There are about 340,000 clones in the sample; less than 75% occur only once, and about 10% lies in the top ten. Input material: memory CD4+ T cells sorted from blood. Subset described: CD45RA-negative fraction. The receptors here all came from a man between 25 and 39 years old in good health.

This clone showed up just a few times. This rearrangement joins TRBV21-1 to TRBJ1-2. TRBV21-1 is marked as a pseudogene. The CDR3 is 8 residues long. In DNA, the CDR3 is TGTGCCAGCGGTGGCTACACCTTC. Translation gives CASGGYTF.

This sequence joins TRBV15 and TRBJ2-2; D remains unclear. CDR3 size: 18 residues. Germline V gene sequence: CDR1 LNHNV, CDR2 YYDKDF (reference sequence). Trimming left V 2 bases short and J 1 base short, with 17 bases between. The CDR3 region is CATSRNVRSHLNTGELFF. DNA for the CDR3: TGTGCCACCAGCAGAAACGTGCGATCCCATCTGAACACCGGGGAGCTGTTTTTT.

This clone came up a few times. This same CDR3 is encoded by further DNA sequences in the sample. The rearrangement uses TRBV5-1 and TRBJ1-2; TRBD1 is a possible D gene (5 bases). The germline V gene encodes CDR1 SGHRS and CDR2 YFSETQ. V lost 1 base to trimming and J lost 8 bases, with 18 bases between them. This CDR3 contains 15 residues. The CDR3 spells CASSLQGREGLGYTF. The DNA of the CDR3 is TGCGCCAGCAGCTTGCAGGGCAGGGAAGGGTTGGGCTACACCTTC.

The chain combines TRBV7-2 with TRBJ1-3; D call uncertain. Looked up from germline, CDR1 is SGHTA and CDR2 is FQGNSA. This CDR3 has 15 amino acids. Trimming took 2 bases from V and 0 from J, leaving 8 bases between them. The CDR3 protein is CASSLMLTSGNTIYF. CDR3 coding DNA: TGTGCCAGCAGCTTAATGTTAACCTCTGGAAACACCATATATTTT.

As DNA, the CDR3 is TGCGCCAGCAGCCCGGGAAGTTTTCAGGGTTCGGGCTATGGCTACACCTTC. This translates into CASSPGSFQGSGYGYTF. The genes are TRBV4-3 and TRBJ1-2, with D tentatively TRBD1 (5 bases). V was trimmed by 4 bases and J by 4 bases, leaving 22 bases between them. Germline CDR1 reads LGHNA; CDR2 reads YSLEER. The CDR3 is 17 amino acids.

The chain links TRBV7-8 to TRBJ2-1, with 7 bases lining up with TRBD2. The CDR3 has 13 residues. CDR1 is SGHVS, CDR2 FQNEAQ, per germline. The V and J ends lost 5 bases and 7 bases, in that order; junction bases with no gene match: 5. The CDR3 DNA reads TGTGCCAGCAGCGCTACGGGACTAAATGAGCAGTTCTTC. Amino acid sequence: CASSATGLNEQFF.

A few counts support this clone. This CDR3 reads CASSLTSGRAHEQYF. The CDR3 DNA reads TGTGCCAGCAGCCTCACTAGCGGGAGGGCCCACGAGCAGTACTTC. The chain carries TRBV7-8 and TRBJ2-7; TRBD2 matches 13 bases. This CDR3 is built from 15 residues. J gave up 5 bases and V 5 bases, and 6 bases lay outside the gene matches. Germline V gene data show CDR1 as SGHVS and CDR2 as FQNEAQ.

CDR3 sequence reads: CASSVQVSGTSIRQKRPNTGELFF. The CDR3 DNA reads TGCGCCAGCAGTGTCCAGGTCTCCGGGACTAGCATTAGGCAAAAAAGGCCAAACACCGGGGAGCTGTTTTTT. This chain uses TRBV10-1 with TRBJ2-2, with 9 nucleotides matching TRBD2. The V gene's germline CDR1 is WNHNN and CDR2 SYGVQD (reference sequence). The CDR3 loop spans 24 amino acids. V was clipped by 4 bases and J by 2 bases; unmatched bases: 29.

The chain combines TRBV5-1 with TRBJ1-5; TRBD1 agrees at 9 bases. The CDR3 consists of 13 residues. V shed 8 bases, J shed 11 bases, and the junction held 11 bases outside the gene matches. Germline CDR1 SGHRS, CDR2 YFSETQ. The DNA of the CDR3 is TGCGCCAGATTGGACAGGGGATTAGTAGCCCAGCATTTT. It specifies CARLDRGLVAQHF. Full variable domain (missing parts from reference TRBV5-1 and TRBJ1-5): KAGVTQTPRYLIKTRGQQVTLSCSPISGHRSVSWYQQTPGQGLQFLFEYFSETQRNKGNFPGRFSGRQFSNSRSEMNVSTLELGDSALYLCARLDRGLVAQHFGDGTRLSIL.

This chain connects TRBV28 to TRBJ1-3; TRBD1 might be the D (6 bases). This CDR3 is built from 17 residues. V lost 1 base and J lost 0, with 13 bases in between. Germline lookup yields CDR1 MDHEN and CDR2 SYDVKM. For the CDR3, the DNA is TGTGCCAGCAGTTTATTGTTCAGGGGAGGCTCTGGAAACACCATATATTTT. Its translation is CASSLLFRGGSGNTIYF.

This chain links TRBV15 with TRBJ2-1; no firm D call. This CDR3 region has 15 residues. Trimming stripped 6 bases from V and 0 bases from J, with 12 bases between. The germline V gene has CDR1 LNHNV and CDR2 YYDKDF (reference sequence). The CDR3, as DNA: TGTGCCACCAGGCGCGAGAGAGACTCCTACAATGAGCAGTTCTTC. Protein sequence: CATRRERDSYNEQFF.

This clone has just a few counts. The CDR3 coding sequence is TGTGCCAGCAGCCAAGAGAGTCCCACCGGGGAGCTGTTTTTT. Encoded protein: CASSQESPTGELFF. The genes are TRBV14 and TRBJ2-2; no firm D call. CDR1 is SGHDN, CDR2 FVKESK, per germline. The CDR3 spans 14 residues. Trimming removed 0 bases from V and 4 bases from J, with 6 bases in between.

This clone was found once. The V and J genes are TRBV10-3 and TRBJ2-6; D gene ambiguous. The CDR3 spans 16 residues. CDR1 is ENHRY, CDR2 SYGVKD, per germline. Between the trimmed V and J ends, which lost 7 bases and 3 bases, there was a span of 16 bases. CDR3 protein: CAITQTPGHGANVLTF. The CDR3, as DNA: TGTGCCATCACTCAAACCCCCGGGCATGGGGCCAACGTCCTGACTTTC.

The J gene is TRBJ1-4, the V gene TRBV29-1; 10 nucleotides agree with TRBD1. The CDR3 is 13 residues long. The J segment lost 5 bases and the V segment lost 4 bases, leaving 1 base of the junction unmatched. The germline CDR1 and CDR2 sequences are SQVTM and ANQGSEA. Here the CDR3 DNA reads TGCAGCGTTGCGGACAGGGGGAATGAAAAACTGTTTTTT. Its protein product is CSVADRGNEKLFF. Filled out from reference TRBV29-1 and TRBJ1-4, the complete variable domain reads SAVISQKPSRDICQRGTSLTIQCQVDSQVTMMFWYRQQPGQSLTLIATANQGSEATYESGFVIDKFPISRPNLTFSTLTVSNMSPEDSSIYLCSVADRGNEKLFFGSGTQLSVL.

This clone was detected ten times or more. This chain links TRBV7-2 with TRBJ1-4; D might be TRBD1 (6 bases). CDR3 length: 14 residues. The V gene lost 4 bases and the J gene lost 8 bases, with 14 bases spanning the gap. Germline loops: CDR1 SGHTA, CDR2 FQGNSA. In nucleotides, the CDR3 is TGTGCCAGCAGCTCGGGACACGCAACCGAAAAACTGTTTTTT. It translates to CASSSGHATEKLFF.

The chain joins TRBV28 to TRBJ2-7; D gene unclear. The CDR3 is made up of 11 amino acids. The germline V and J ends were trimmed by 8 bases and 9 bases, with 14 bases remaining between them. CDR1 and CDR2 from the germline V gene are MDHEN and SYDVKM. Written as DNA, the CDR3 is TGTGCCAGCTTACGGCAAGGAAGGCAGTACTTC. As protein: CASLRQGRQYF. The whole variable domain, remainder taken from reference TRBV28 and TRBJ2-7, is DVKVTQSSRYLVKRTGEKVFLECVQDMDHENMFWYRQDPGLGLRLIYFSYDVKMKEKGDIPEGYSVSREKKERFSLILESASTNQTSMYLCASLRQGRQYFGPGTRLTVT.

A note on this clone: Within the sample, other DNA sequences also encode this same CDR3. The rearrangement joins TRBV6-6 to TRBJ2-1; D is possibly TRBD1 or TRBD2 (5 bases each). The ends were cut back, 8 bases at V and 7 bases at J, with 15 bases in the middle. This CDR3 has 13 residues. Germline lookup yields CDR1 MNHNY and CDR2 SVGAGI (reference sequence). CDR3 protein: CASSQLGVNEQFF. Written as DNA, the CDR3 is TGTGCCAGCTCCCAACTGGGGGTTAATGAGCAGTTCTTC.

The CDR3 protein is CASSPILTGVSNQPQHF. CDR3 in DNA: TGTGCCAGCAGCCCAATTTTGACAGGAGTTAGCAATCAGCCCCAGCATTTT. The chain links TRBV7-6 to TRBJ1-5, with D perhaps TRBD1 (6 bases). Trimming removed 5 bases from V and 0 bases from J, with 17 bases in between. Germline V lookup: CDR1 SGHVS, CDR2 FNYEAQ. CDR3 length equals 17 residues.

The chain carries TRBV5-1 and TRBJ1-2; the D gene is possibly TRBD1 (5 bases). Germline V gene sequence: CDR1 SGHRS, CDR2 YFSETQ. This CDR3 is built from 16 residues. V was shortened by 3 bases and J by 2 bases, with 17 bases between the two germline ends. CDR3 sequence (DNA): TGCGCCAGCAGCTCGACAACCTCGACAGAGAACTATGGCTACACCTTC. It specifies CASSSTTSTENYGYTF. The variable domain in full, completed from reference TRBV5-1 and TRBJ1-2, reads KAGVTQTPRYLIKTRGQQVTLSCSPISGHRSVSWYQQTPGQGLQFLFEYFSETQRNKGNFPGRFSGRQFSNSRSEMNVSTLELGDSALYLCASSSTTSTENYGYTFGSGTRLTVV.

CDR3 sequence: CASSSAGTAKYEQYF. CDR3 in DNA: TGTGCCAGCAGCTCAGCCGGGACAGCTAAGTACGAGCAGTACTTC. V usage is TRBV5-4 and J usage is TRBJ2-7; 7 bases line up with TRBD1. From germline, CDR1 is SGHNT and CDR2 YYREEE (reference sequence). This CDR3 is 15 amino acids long. Germline trimming cut 3 bases from V and 4 bases from J; bases unmatched to any gene: 10. The full variable domain, in which reference TRBV5-4 and TRBJ2-7 provide the parts outside the CDR3, is ETGVTQSPTHLIKTRGQQVTLRCSSQSGHNTVSWYQQALGQGPQFIFQYYREEENGRGNFPPRFSGLQFPNYSSELNVNALELDDSALYLCASSSAGTAKYEQYFGPGTRLTVT.

V usage is TRBV11-3 and J usage is TRBJ2-2; 9 bases map to TRBD1. V lost 4 bases, J lost 3 bases, and 3 bases stayed unmatched. The CDR3 has 15 amino acids. Germline V gene lookup returns CDR1 SGHNT and CDR2 YENEEA. CDR3 sequence: CASSSGTGYTGELFF. The CDR3 DNA follows: TGTGCCAGCAGCTCCGGGACAGGGTACACCGGGGAGCTGTTTTTT.

The chain uses TRBV9 and TRBJ2-2, with D unclear. Trimming removed 0 bases at V and 7 bases at J, with 7 bases between. The germline V gene encodes CDR1 SGDLS and CDR2 YYNGEE. The CDR3 has 13 amino acids. CDR3 region: CASSVVIGGELFF. In DNA form, the CDR3 reads TGTGCCAGCAGCGTAGTTATCGGCGGGGAGCTGTTTTTT.

This clone was seen once. The chain couples TRBV6-6 to TRBJ2-3; D might be TRBD1 or TRBD2, each matching 6 bases. This CDR3 has 15 residues. Trimming removed 0 bases from V and 6 bases from J, with 13 bases in between. The V gene's germline CDR1 is MNHNY and CDR2 SVGAGI (reference sequence). The CDR3 DNA follows: TGTGCCAGCAGTTACTCGATTGGAGGGGGGGATACGCAGTATTTT. Encoded protein: CASSYSIGGGDTQYF.

The rearrangement links TRBV7-9 to TRBJ1-4; D call uncertain. This CDR3 region has 12 residues. Germline CDR1 reads SEHNR; CDR2 reads FQNEAQ (reference sequence). V gave up 2 bases and J gave up 7 bases, with 5 bases separating them. This CDR3 reads CASSLTTEKLFF. CDR3 in DNA: TGTGCCAGCAGCTTAACGACTGAAAAACTGTTTTTT.

The chain uses TRBV7-6 and TRBJ2-7; 9 nucleotides align to TRBD1. The V and J ends lost 5 bases and 3 bases, in that order; junction bases with no gene match: 2. Germline-derived CDR1 and CDR2 are SGHVS and FNYEAQ. The CDR3 is 13 amino acids. CDR3 coding DNA: TGTGCCAGCAGCAAGGACAGGGGCTACGAGCAGTACTTC. Translation: CASSKDRGYEQYF.